This T cell receptor beta chain derives from a study of immune characterization of retroperitoneal liposarcoma. Trimming at V came to 1 base and at J to 4 bases, leaving 1 base not matched to a gene. Germline assignment: CDR1 SEHNR and CDR2 FQNEAQ (reference sequence). The CDR3 spans 15 residues. MiXCR, run by TCRdb on the PCR reads, gives a single entry per CDR3 protein. This table has 8,000 to 13,000 distinct CDR3 sequences, roughly 26% appearing once. This chain connects TRBV7-9 to TRBJ1-4; 9 nucleotides agree with TRBD1. This clonotype was sampled from a female donor with retroperitoneal liposarcoma. The material sequenced was tumor tissue. CDR3 region: CASSLDRGLNEKLFF. As DNA, the CDR3 is TGTGCCAGCAGCTTAGACAGGGGGCTTAATGAAAAACTGTTTTTT. Filled out from reference TRBV7-9 and TRBJ1-4, the complete variable domain reads DTGVSQNPRHKITKRGQNVTFRCDPISEHNRLYWYRQTLGQGPEFLTYFQNEAQLEKSRLLSDRFSAERPKGSFSTLEIQRTEQGDSAMYLCASSLDRGLNEKLFFGSGTQLSVL.